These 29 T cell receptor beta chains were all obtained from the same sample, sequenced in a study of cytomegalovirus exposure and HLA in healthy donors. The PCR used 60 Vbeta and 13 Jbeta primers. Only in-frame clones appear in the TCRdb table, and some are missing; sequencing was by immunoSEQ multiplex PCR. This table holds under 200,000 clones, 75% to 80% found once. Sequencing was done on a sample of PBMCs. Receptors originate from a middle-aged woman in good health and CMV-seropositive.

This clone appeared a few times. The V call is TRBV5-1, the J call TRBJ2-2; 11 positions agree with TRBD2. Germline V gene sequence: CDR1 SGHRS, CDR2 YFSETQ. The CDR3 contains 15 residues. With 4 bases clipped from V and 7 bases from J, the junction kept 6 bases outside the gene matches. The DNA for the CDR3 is TGCGCCAGCAGCCCGACGGGACTAGCGGTCGGGGAGCTGTTTTTT. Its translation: CASSPTGLAVGELFF.

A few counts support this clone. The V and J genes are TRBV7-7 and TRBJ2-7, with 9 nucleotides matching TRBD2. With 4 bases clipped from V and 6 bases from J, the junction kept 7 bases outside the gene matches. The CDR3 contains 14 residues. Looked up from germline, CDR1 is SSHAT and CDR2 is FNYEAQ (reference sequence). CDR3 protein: CASSSAGGLSEQYF. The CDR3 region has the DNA TGTGCCAGCAGCTCGGCGGGGGGGCTATCCGAGCAGTACTTC.

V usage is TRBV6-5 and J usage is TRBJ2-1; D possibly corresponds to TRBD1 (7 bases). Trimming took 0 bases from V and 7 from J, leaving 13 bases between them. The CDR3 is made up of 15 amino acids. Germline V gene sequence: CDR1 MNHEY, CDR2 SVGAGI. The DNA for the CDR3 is TGTGCCAGCAGTTACTCGAACCAGGGGGGAAATGAGCAGTTCTTC. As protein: CASSYSNQGGNEQFF.

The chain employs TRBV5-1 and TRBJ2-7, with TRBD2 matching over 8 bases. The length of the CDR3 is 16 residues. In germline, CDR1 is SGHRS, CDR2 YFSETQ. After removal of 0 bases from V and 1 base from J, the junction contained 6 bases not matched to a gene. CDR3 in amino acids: CASSLAVAGGSYEQYF. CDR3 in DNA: TGCGCCAGCAGCTTGGCCGTGGCGGGAGGATCCTACGAGCAGTACTTC. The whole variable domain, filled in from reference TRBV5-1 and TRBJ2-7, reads KAGVTQTPRYLIKTRGQQVTLSCSPISGHRSVSWYQQTPGQGLQFLFEYFSETQRNKGNFPGRFSGRQFSNSRSEMNVSTLELGDSALYLCASSLAVAGGSYEQYFGPGTRLTVT.

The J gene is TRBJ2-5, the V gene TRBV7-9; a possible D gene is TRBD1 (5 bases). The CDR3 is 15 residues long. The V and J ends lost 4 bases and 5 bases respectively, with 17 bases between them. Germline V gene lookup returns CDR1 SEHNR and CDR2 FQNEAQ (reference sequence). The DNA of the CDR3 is TGTGCCAGCAGCTCAGGGTCGATAGGTGGGGAGACCCAGTACTTC. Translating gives CASSSGSIGGETQYF.

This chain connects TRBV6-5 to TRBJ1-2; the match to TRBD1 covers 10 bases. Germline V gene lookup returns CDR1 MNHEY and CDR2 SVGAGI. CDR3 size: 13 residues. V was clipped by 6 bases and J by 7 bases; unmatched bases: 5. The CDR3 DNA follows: TGTGCCAGCAGACCGACAGGGGGCAGTGGCTACACCTTC. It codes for CASRPTGGSGYTF.

The CDR3 nucleotides are TGTGCCAGCAGCTTTACACCCGTCGCCCTCCACTTT. Translation gives CASSFTPVALHF. The J gene is TRBJ1-6, the V gene TRBV7-2; D unclear. CDR3 length: 12 amino acids. Trimming took off 3 bases at V and 14 bases at J, with 11 bases between the two ends. Germline V CDR1 and CDR2: SGHTA, FQGNSA.

Here the CDR3 DNA reads TGTGCCAGTACCCCTGGGGCTAGCGGGAGAATCTTGGACAATGAGCAGTTCTTC. Translation: CASTPGASGRILDNEQFF. V gene TRBV19 combines with J gene TRBJ2-1, with TRBD2 matching 10 bases. There are 18 residues in the CDR3. Germline trimming cut 7 bases from V and 5 bases from J; bases unmatched to any gene: 17. Per germline, CDR1 LNHDA and CDR2 SQIVND (reference sequence).

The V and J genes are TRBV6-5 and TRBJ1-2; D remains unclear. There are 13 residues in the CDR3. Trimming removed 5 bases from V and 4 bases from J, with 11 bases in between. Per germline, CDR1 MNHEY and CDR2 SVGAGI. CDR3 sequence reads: CASSALGGYGYTF. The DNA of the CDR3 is TGTGCCAGCAGTGCACTAGGCGGCTATGGCTACACCTTC.

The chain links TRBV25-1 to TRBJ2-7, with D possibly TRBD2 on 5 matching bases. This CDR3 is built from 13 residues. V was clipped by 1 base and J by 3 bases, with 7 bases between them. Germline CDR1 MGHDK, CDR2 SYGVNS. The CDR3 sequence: CASSESGSYEQYF. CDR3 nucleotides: TGTGCCAGCAGTGAATCGGGAAGCTACGAGCAGTACTTC.

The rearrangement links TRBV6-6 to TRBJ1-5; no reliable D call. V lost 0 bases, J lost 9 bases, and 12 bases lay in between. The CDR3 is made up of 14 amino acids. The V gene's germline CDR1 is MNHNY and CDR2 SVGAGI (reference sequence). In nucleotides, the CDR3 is TGTGCCAGCAGTTACTCGGGCCTCAGCCCGCCCCAGCATTTT. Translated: CASSYSGLSPPQHF.

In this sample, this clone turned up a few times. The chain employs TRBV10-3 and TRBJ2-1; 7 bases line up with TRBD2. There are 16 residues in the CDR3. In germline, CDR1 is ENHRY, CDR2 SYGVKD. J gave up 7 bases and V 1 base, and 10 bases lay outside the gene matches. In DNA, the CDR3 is TGTGCCATCAGTGAGTTGGAGGGAGGGCCTTCGAATGAGCAGTTCTTC. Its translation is CAISELEGGPSNEQFF.

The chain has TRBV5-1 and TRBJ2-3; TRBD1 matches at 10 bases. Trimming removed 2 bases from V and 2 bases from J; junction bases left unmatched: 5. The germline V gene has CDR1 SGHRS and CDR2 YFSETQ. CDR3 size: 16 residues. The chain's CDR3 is CASSFPDRGNTDTQYF. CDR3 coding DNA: TGCGCCAGCAGCTTCCCGGACAGGGGGAACACAGATACGCAGTATTTT.

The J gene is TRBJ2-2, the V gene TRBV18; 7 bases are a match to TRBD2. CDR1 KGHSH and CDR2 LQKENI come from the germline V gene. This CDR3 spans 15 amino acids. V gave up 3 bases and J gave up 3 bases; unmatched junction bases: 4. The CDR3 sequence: CASSPALADTGELFF. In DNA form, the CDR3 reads TGTGCCAGCTCACCGGCGCTAGCGGACACCGGGGAGCTGTTTTTT.

This CDR3 is CASGQQGTNEKLFF. CDR3 DNA: TGTGCCAGCGGCCAACAGGGAACTAATGAAAAACTGTTTTTT. This chain links TRBV7-9 with TRBJ1-4, with a weak D call TRBD1 (6 bases). The CDR3 totals 14 residues. Trimming shortened V by 8 bases and J by 1 base, and 11 bases separated the two germline ends. The germline V gene encodes CDR1 SEHNR and CDR2 FQNEAQ (reference sequence).

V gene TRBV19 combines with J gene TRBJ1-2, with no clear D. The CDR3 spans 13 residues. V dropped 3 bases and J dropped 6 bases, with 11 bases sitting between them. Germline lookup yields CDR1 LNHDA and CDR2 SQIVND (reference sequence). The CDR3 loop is CASSMNGVDGYTF. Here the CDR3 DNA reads TGTGCCAGTAGTATGAACGGGGTCGATGGCTACACCTTC. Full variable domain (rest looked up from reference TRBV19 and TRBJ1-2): DGGITQSPKYLFRKEGQNVTLSCEQNLNHDAMYWYRQDPGQGLRLIYYSQIVNDFQKGDIAEGYSVSREKKESFPLTVTSAQKNPTAFYLCASSMNGVDGYTFGSGTRLTVV.

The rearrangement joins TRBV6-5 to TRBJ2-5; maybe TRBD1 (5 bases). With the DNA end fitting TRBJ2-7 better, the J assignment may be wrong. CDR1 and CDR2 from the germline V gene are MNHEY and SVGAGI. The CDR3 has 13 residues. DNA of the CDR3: TGTGCCAGCCGTTTCAGGGAATCCTACGAGCAGTACTTC. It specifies CASRFRESYEQYF.

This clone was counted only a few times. The CDR3 sequence: CASSLRDREATEAFF. The DNA for the CDR3 is TGTGCCAGCAGCTTGAGGGACAGGGAGGCCACTGAAGCTTTCTTT. The genes are TRBV5-5 and TRBJ1-1, with 9 bases that match TRBD1. This CDR3 region has 15 residues. V lost 1 base, J lost 4 bases, and 5 bases stayed unmatched. The germline V gene encodes CDR1 SGHKS and CDR2 YYEKEE (reference sequence). The full variable domain, its missing parts supplied by reference TRBV5-5 and TRBJ1-1, is DAGVTQSPTHLIKTRGQQVTLRCSPISGHKSVSWYQQVLGQGPQFIFQYYEKEERGRGNFPDRFSARQFPNYSSELNVNALLLGDSALYLCASSLRDREATEAFFGQGTRLTVV.

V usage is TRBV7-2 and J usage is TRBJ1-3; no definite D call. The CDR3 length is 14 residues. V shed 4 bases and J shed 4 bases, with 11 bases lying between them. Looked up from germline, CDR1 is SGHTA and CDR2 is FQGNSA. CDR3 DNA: TGTGCCAGCAGCTCGGGGATTGACGGAAACACCATATATTTT. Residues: CASSSGIDGNTIYF.

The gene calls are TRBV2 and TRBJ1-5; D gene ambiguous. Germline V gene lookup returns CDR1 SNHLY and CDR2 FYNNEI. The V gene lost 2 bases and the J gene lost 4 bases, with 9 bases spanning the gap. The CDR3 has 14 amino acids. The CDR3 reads CASSERSVNQPQHF. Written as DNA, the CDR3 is TGTGCCAGCAGTGAACGAAGCGTGAATCAGCCCCAGCATTTT.

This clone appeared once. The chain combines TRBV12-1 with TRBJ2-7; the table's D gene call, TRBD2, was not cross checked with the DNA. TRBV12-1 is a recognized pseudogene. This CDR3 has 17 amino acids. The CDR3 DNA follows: TGTGCCAGCAGCTGGATGGCGCCCCTAGCGGGCGGCTACGAGCAGTACTTC. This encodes CASSWMAPLAGGYEQYF.

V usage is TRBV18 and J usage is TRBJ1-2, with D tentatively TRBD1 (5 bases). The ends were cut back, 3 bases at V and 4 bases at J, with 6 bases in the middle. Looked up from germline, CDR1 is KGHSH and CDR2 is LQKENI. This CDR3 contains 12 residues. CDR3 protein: CASSPDSYGYTF. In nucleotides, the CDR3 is TGTGCCAGCTCACCCGACAGCTATGGCTACACCTTC.

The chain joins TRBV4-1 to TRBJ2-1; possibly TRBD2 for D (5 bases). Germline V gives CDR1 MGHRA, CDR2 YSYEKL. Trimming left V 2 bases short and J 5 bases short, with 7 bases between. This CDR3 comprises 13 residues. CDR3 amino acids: CASSQTRDNEQFF. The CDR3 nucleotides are TGCGCCAGCAGCCAAACGAGGGACAATGAGCAGTTCTTC.

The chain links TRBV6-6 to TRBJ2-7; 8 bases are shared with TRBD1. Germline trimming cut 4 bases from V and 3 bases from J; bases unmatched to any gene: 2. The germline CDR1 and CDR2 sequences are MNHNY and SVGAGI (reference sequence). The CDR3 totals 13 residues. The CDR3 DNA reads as TGTGCCAGCAGTTCCGACAGGGGCTACGAGCAGTACTTC. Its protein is CASSSDRGYEQYF.

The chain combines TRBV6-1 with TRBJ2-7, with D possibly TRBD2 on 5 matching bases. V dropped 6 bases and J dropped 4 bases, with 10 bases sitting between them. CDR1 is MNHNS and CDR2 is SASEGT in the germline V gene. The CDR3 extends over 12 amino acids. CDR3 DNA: TGTGCCAGCAGGAAAGAGGGTTACGAGCAGTACTTC. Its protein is CASRKEGYEQYF.

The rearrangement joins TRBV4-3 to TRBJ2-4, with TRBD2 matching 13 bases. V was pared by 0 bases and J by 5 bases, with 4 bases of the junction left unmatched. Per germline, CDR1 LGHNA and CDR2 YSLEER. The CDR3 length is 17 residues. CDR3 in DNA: TGCGCCAGCAGCCAAGAAACTAGCGGGAGGGCCGAAAACATTCAGTACTTC. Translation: CASSQETSGRAENIQYF.

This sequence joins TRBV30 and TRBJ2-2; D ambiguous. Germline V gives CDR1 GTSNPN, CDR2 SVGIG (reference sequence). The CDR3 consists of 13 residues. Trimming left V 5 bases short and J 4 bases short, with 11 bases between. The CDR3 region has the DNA TGTGCCTGGGAAGAACAAATCACCGGGGAGCTGTTTTTT. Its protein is CAWEEQITGELFF.

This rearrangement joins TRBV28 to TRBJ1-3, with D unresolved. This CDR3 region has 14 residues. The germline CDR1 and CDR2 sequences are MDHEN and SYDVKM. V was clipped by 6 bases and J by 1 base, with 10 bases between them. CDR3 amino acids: CASRRETSGNTIYF. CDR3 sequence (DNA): TGTGCCAGCAGACGGGAGACGTCTGGAAACACCATATATTTT. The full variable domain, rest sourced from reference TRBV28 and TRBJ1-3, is DVKVTQSSRYLVKRTGEKVFLECVQDMDHENMFWYRQDPGLGLRLIYFSYDVKMKEKGDIPEGYSVSREKKERFSLILESASTNQTSMYLCASRRETSGNTIYFGEGSWLTVV.

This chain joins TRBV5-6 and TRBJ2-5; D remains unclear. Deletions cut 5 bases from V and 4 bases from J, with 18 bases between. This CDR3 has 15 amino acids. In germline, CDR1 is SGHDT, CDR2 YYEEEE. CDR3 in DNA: TGTGCCAGCAGTCGTCCGAAGACTGGATTAGAGACCCAGTACTTC. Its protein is CASSRPKTGLETQYF. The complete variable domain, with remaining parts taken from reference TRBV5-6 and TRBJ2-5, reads DAGVTQSPTHLIKTRGQQVTLRCSPKSGHDTVSWYQQALGQGPQFIFQYYEEEERQRGNFPDRFSGHQFPNYSSELNVNALLLGDSALYLCASSRPKTGLETQYFGPGTRLLVL.